The 26 T cell receptor beta chains reported below all come from one sample, sequenced in a study of cytomegalovirus exposure and HLA in healthy donors. Amplification used 60 Vbeta primers and 13 Jbeta primers. The method was immunoSEQ multiplex PCR; TCRdb's version includes in-frame clones alone and lacks a portion of them. Here the sample spans approximately 110,000 clones, around 69% being singletons. Sequenced material: PBMCs. Source of these receptors: a woman in her thirties or forties in good health and CMV-seropositive.

This rearrangement joins TRBV5-1 to TRBJ2-1; TRBD2 might be the D (6 bases). Trimming cost V 4 bases and J 10 bases, with 21 bases left between them. The CDR3 extends over 15 amino acids. Germline assignment: CDR1 SGHRS and CDR2 YFSETQ. Here the CDR3 reads CASSPNGGESGEQFF. CDR3 nucleotide sequence: TGCGCCAGCAGCCCGAATGGCGGGGAATCAGGAGAGCAGTTCTTC.

The V and J genes are TRBV14 and TRBJ1-1; tentatively, D is TRBD1 (6 bases). The V gene's germline CDR1 is SGHDN and CDR2 FVKESK. The length of the CDR3 is 14 residues. Trimming cost V 5 bases and J 8 bases, with 18 bases left between them. The CDR3 loop is CASSFRQGIEEAFF. The DNA for the CDR3 is TGTGCCAGCAGCTTCAGGCAGGGGATTGAGGAAGCTTTCTTT.

V gene TRBV2 combines with J gene TRBJ2-6; 7 bases agree with TRBD1. Per germline, CDR1 SNHLY and CDR2 FYNNEI. CDR3 size: 18 residues. J lost 2 bases, V lost 6 bases, and 13 bases had no gene match. CDR3 coding DNA: TGTGCCAGCAGGGGGACAAAGGGGGCGCATCCTGGGGCCAACGTCCTGACTTTC. As protein: CASRGTKGAHPGANVLTF. The full variable domain, its missing parts supplied by reference TRBV2 and TRBJ2-6, is EPEVTQTPSHQVTQMGQEVILRCVPISNHLYFYWYRQILGQKVEFLVSFYNNEISEKSEIFDDQFSVERPDGSNFTLKIRSTKLEDSAMYFCASRGTKGAHPGANVLTFGAGSRLTVL.

The chain recombines TRBV2 with TRBJ1-1; TRBD1 is a possible D gene (6 bases). V was clipped by 5 bases and J by 5 bases, with 9 bases between them. Per the germline V gene, CDR1 is SNHLY and CDR2 is FYNNEI. This CDR3 spans 12 amino acids. The DNA for the CDR3 is TGTGCCAGCAGTAAACAGGGAACTGAAGCTTTCTTT. Amino acid sequence: CASSKQGTEAFF.

In this sample, this clone turned up a few times. The rearrangement links TRBV7-2 to TRBJ1-6, with 9 bases fitting TRBD1. From germline, CDR1 is SGHTA and CDR2 FQGNSA. The CDR3 consists of 15 residues. J gave up 7 bases and V 8 bases, and 9 bases lay outside the gene matches. The chain's CDR3 is CASGFGTGSNSPLHF. In DNA, the CDR3 is TGTGCCAGCGGTTTTGGGACAGGGTCAAATTCACCCCTCCACTTT.

Only one count was recorded for this clone. V and J are TRBV4-1 and TRBJ1-2; TRBD1 might be the D (6 bases). V was shortened by 1 base and J by 3 bases, with 15 bases between the two germline ends. Germline CDR1 and CDR2: MGHRA and YSYEKL. There are 16 residues in the CDR3. The CDR3 DNA sequence: TGCGCCAGCAGCCAAGTAGCAGGGCCAGGGGACTATGGCTACACCTTC. Translating gives CASSQVAGPGDYGYTF.

This sequence joins TRBV10-3 and TRBJ2-1; D unresolved. The CDR3 length is 15 residues. Germline CDR1 is ENHRY and CDR2 is SYGVKD. With 5 bases removed from V and 0 bases from J, the gap between germline ends came to 11 bases. CDR3 coding DNA: TGTGCCATCAGTAGAGGCACCAGCTCCTACAATGAGCAGTTCTTC. Translated: CAISRGTSSYNEQFF.

The chain recombines TRBV2 with TRBJ1-5, with 8 bases fitting TRBD1. The V and J ends lost 7 bases and 2 bases, in that order; junction bases with no gene match: 10. The germline gives CDR1 SNHLY, CDR2 FYNNEI. The CDR3 runs to 16 residues. CDR3 in DNA: TGTGCCAGCAAGGAAAGGACAGGGTCGGGCAATCAGCCCCAGCATTTT. Amino acids: CASKERTGSGNQPQHF.

The V call is TRBV2, the J call TRBJ1-6; maybe TRBD1 (5 bases). V was cut by 6 bases and J by 10 bases, with 22 bases left in between. The CDR3 extends over 16 amino acids. The germline gives CDR1 SNHLY, CDR2 FYNNEI. CDR3 in DNA: TGTGCCAGCAGCGCCGGGCCTGGGGCAGGGATATCACCCCTCCACTTT. This gives the protein CASSAGPGAGISPLHF.

The chain employs TRBV12-5 and TRBJ2-1; TRBD2 might be the D (6 bases). V dropped 7 bases and J dropped 4 bases, with 17 bases sitting between them. CDR1 is LGHNT, CDR2 FRNRAP, per germline. The CDR3 has 15 amino acids. The CDR3 bases are TGTGCTAGTGCCATTATAGGCGGGGCTTACAATGAGCAGTTCTTC. This translates into CASAIIGGAYNEQFF.

The V gene is TRBV23-1, the J gene TRBJ2-6, with D possibly being TRBD2 (7 bases). TRBV23-1 is identified as an open reading frame with a role that is uncertain. Trimming took off 3 bases at V and 0 bases at J, with 12 bases between the two ends. The length of the CDR3 is 17 residues. The CDR3 DNA is TGCGCCAGCAGTCATGGGGGGGCTTGCTCTGGGGCCAACGTCCTGACTTTC. Translated, it gives CASSHGGACSGANVLTF.

This clone was seen a handful of times. The rearrangement uses TRBV7-2 and TRBJ1-6; the D gene is possibly TRBD1 (6 bases). With 7 bases removed from V and 9 bases from J, the gap between germline ends came to 16 bases. This CDR3 has 14 residues. The germline CDR1 and CDR2 sequences are SGHTA and FQGNSA. The CDR3 loop reads CASTKGVDSSPLHF. The CDR3 nucleotides are TGTGCCAGCACCAAGGGGGTGGATAGTTCACCCCTCCACTTT.

In this sample, this clone turned up a few times. The rearrangement links TRBV7-9 to TRBJ1-5, with 10 bases identical to TRBD1. CDR1 is SEHNR, CDR2 FQNEAQ, per germline (reference sequence). The CDR3 is 16 residues long. The V gene end was trimmed by 3 bases and the J gene end by 5 bases; junction bases not matched to a gene: 7. CDR3: CASSFTLGQGDQPQHF. The CDR3 DNA reads as TGTGCCAGCAGCTTCACCCTAGGACAGGGGGATCAGCCCCAGCATTTT.

The genes are TRBV6-6 and TRBJ1-2, with 7 nucleotides matching TRBD1. V was pared by 9 bases and J by 4 bases, with 17 bases of the junction left unmatched. Looked up from germline, CDR1 is MNHNY and CDR2 is SVGAGI (reference sequence). The CDR3 extends over 16 amino acids. The CDR3 DNA reads TGTGCCAGTACGACAGGGCGGACCTTGGCCCCCTATGGCTACACCTTC. This translates into CASTTGRTLAPYGYTF.

This clone was recorded once. V usage is TRBV9 and J usage is TRBJ2-1, with 11 bases matching TRBD1. Germline loops: CDR1 SGDLS, CDR2 YYNGEE. The V segment lost 3 bases and the J segment 8 bases; nucleotides outside the gene matches: 4. CDR3 size: 14 residues. CDR3 amino acids: CASSADRGLDEQFF. Written as DNA, the CDR3 is TGTGCCAGCAGCGCGGACAGGGGGCTCGATGAGCAGTTCTTC.

The CDR3 loop reads CASSITSGFTDTQYF. For the CDR3, the DNA is TGTGCCAGCAGCATTACTAGCGGGTTCACAGATACGCAGTATTTT. This chain joins TRBV9 and TRBJ2-3, with 9 bases that match TRBD2. The CDR3 has 15 residues. Trimming at V came to 4 bases and at J to 2 bases, leaving 5 bases not matched to a gene. The germline CDR1 and CDR2 sequences are SGDLS and YYNGEE.

This clone was detected a few times. The chain uses TRBV29-1 and TRBJ1-2; tentative D call: TRBD1 (5 bases). Germline assignment: CDR1 SQVTM and CDR2 ANQGSEA. V lost 7 bases and J 2 bases, leaving 14 bases between the germline ends. The CDR3 consists of 13 residues. The CDR3, as DNA: TGCAGCGCCGGGGGGGACTTAAACTATGGCTACACCTTC. Translated, it gives CSAGGDLNYGYTF. Supplemented by reference TRBV29-1 and TRBJ1-2, the full variable domain reads SAVISQKPSRDICQRGTSLTIQCQVDSQVTMMFWYRQQPGQSLTLIATANQGSEATYESGFVIDKFPISRPNLTFSTLTVSNMSPEDSSIYLCSAGGDLNYGYTFGSGTRLTVV.

The chain employs TRBV6-5 and TRBJ2-3, with a weak D call TRBD1 (6 bases). Trimming pared 2 bases from V and 5 bases from J, leaving 8 bases between. Germline CDR1 is MNHEY and CDR2 is SVGAGI. This CDR3 is 13 amino acids long. CDR3 nucleotides: TGTGCCAGCAGTTACAAGGGGGAAGATACGCAGTATTTT. Amino acids: CASSYKGEDTQYF.

The V gene is TRBV9, the J gene TRBJ2-3; TRBD2 agrees at 11 bases. This CDR3 is built from 15 residues. Germline CDR1 reads SGDLS; CDR2 reads YYNGEE. Trimming cost V 0 bases and J 6 bases; bases outside gene matches: 3. The CDR3 protein is CASSVASGGQDTQYF. The DNA of the CDR3 is TGTGCCAGCAGCGTAGCTAGCGGGGGGCAGGATACGCAGTATTTT.

The chain joins TRBV7-2 to TRBJ2-7; D remains unclear. The V end was cut by 1 base, the J end by 9 bases, with 7 bases between. This CDR3 comprises 11 residues. Germline CDR1 and CDR2: SGHTA and FQGNSA. The CDR3: CASSLDLVQYV. The CDR3 coding sequence is TGTGCCAGCAGCTTAGACCTCGTGCAGTACGTC.

This chain uses TRBV10-3 with TRBJ1-6; D unresolved. The CDR3 totals 13 residues. Germline loops: CDR1 ENHRY, CDR2 SYGVKD. V dropped 6 bases and J dropped 0 bases, with 3 bases sitting between them. The CDR3 here is CAIRSSYNSPLHF. The CDR3 DNA sequence: TGTGCCATCAGGAGCTCCTATAATTCACCCCTCCACTTT.

The gene calls are TRBV5-4 and TRBJ2-3; a possible D gene is TRBD1 (6 bases). Trimming stripped 4 bases from V and 0 bases from J, with 18 bases between. The CDR3 runs 17 residues. CDR1 is SGHNT, CDR2 YYREEE, per germline (reference sequence). This CDR3 reads CASSRFGLRGSTDTQYF. The CDR3 region has the DNA TGTGCCAGCAGCCGTTTTGGCCTCAGGGGTAGCACAGATACGCAGTATTTT. The full variable domain, rest sourced from reference TRBV5-4 and TRBJ2-3, is ETGVTQSPTHLIKTRGQQVTLRCSSQSGHNTVSWYQQALGQGPQFIFQYYREEENGRGNFPPRFSGLQFPNYSSELNVNALELDDSALYLCASSRFGLRGSTDTQYFGPGTRLTVL.

This clone was observed a few times. Within the sample, other DNA sequences also encode this same CDR3. The chain employs TRBV4-1 and TRBJ2-5, with 9 bases aligning to TRBD1. Germline values: CDR1 MGHRA, CDR2 YSYEKL. The CDR3 has 14 amino acids. Trimming took 3 bases from V and 5 from J; bases not matched to a gene: 4. The CDR3, as DNA: TGCGCCAGCAGCCAGGGGACAGGGCTGGAGACCCAGTACTTC. As protein: CASSQGTGLETQYF.

In its sample, this clone is medium-sized (0.01 to 0.1%). This rearrangement joins TRBV5-6 to TRBJ1-5; a possible D gene is TRBD1 (6 bases). The CDR3 is made up of 14 amino acids. Trimming removed 0 bases at V and 9 bases at J, with 13 bases between. Germline values: CDR1 SGHDT, CDR2 YYEEEE. CDR3 sequence reads: CASSLGGGGRPQHF. Written as DNA, the CDR3 is TGTGCCAGCAGCTTGGGGGGAGGGGGAAGGCCCCAGCATTTT.

The V and J genes are TRBV6-1 and TRBJ2-7; D is perhaps TRBD2 (7 bases). V lost 6 bases and J lost 0, with 15 bases in between. Germline V gene data show CDR1 as MNHNS and CDR2 as SASEGT. The CDR3 covers 15 residues. CDR3 in amino acids: CASRINGGPSYEQYF. The CDR3 DNA sequence: TGTGCCAGCAGGATAAACGGGGGGCCCTCCTACGAGCAGTACTTC.

The chain links TRBV5-4 to TRBJ1-4; 9 nucleotides line up with TRBD1. Germline V CDR1 and CDR2: SGHNT, YYREEE (reference sequence). The junction had 8 bases not matched to a gene; V was cut back by 2 bases and J by 3 bases. The CDR3 has 17 amino acids. CDR3 residues: CASSFGTGTVANEKLFF. CDR3 nucleotide sequence: TGTGCCAGCAGCTTCGGGACAGGGACTGTTGCTAATGAAAAACTGTTTTTT.